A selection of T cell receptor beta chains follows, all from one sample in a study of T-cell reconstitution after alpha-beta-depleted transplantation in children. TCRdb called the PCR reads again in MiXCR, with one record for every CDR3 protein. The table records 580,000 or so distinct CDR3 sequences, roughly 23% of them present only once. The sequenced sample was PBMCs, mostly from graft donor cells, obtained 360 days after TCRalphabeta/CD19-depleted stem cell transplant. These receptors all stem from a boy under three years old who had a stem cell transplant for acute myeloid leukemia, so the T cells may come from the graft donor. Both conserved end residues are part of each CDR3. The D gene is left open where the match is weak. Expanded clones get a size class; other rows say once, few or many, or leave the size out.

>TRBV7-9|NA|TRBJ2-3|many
TGTGCCAGCAGTCTGACTACTAGCACAGATACGCAGTATTTT
CASSLTTSTDTQYF
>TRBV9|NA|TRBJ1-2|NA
TGTGCCAGCAGCGTAGACGGGGCTAACTATGGCTACACCTTC
CASSVDGANYGYTF
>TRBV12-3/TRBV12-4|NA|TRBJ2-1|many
TGTGCCAGCAGTCGACAGGTGACTTACAATGAGCAGTTCTTC
CASSRQVTYNEQFF
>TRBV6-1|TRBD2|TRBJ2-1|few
TGTGCCAGCAATAGACGGGGGGACGTCAATGAGCAGTTCTTC
CASNRRGDVNEQFF
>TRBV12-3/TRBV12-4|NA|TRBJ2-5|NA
TGTGCCAGCAGAAAATCTGATGAGGAGACCCAGTACTTC
CASRKSDEETQYF
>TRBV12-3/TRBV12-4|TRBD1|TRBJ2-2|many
TGTGCCAGCAGCCCCTCGGGACAGGTGAACACCGGGGAGCTGTTTTTT
CASSPSGQVNTGELFF
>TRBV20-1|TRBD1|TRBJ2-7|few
TGCAGTGCTAGAGATCCGGGACAGGTATCCTACGAGCAGTACTTC
CSARDPGQVSYEQYF
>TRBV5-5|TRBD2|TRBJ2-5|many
TGTGCCAGTACGGGGGGCCAAGAGACCCAGTACTTC
CASTGGQETQYF
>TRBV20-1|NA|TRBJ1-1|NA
TGCAGTGCTAGAGTGGTAGGGCGTGACACTGAAGCTTTCTTT
CSARVVGRDTEAFF
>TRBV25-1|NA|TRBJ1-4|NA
TGTGCCAGCAGTGAAGTGGGGGACGAGGAAAAACTGTTTTTT
CASSEVGDEEKLFF
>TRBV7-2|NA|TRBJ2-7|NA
TGTGCCAGCAGCTTGATCATGGTGGGCGGTTCCTACGAGCAGTACTTC
CASSLIMVGGSYEQYF
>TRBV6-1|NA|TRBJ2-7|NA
TGTGCCACCCGGAGCGGCACCTACGAGCAGTACTTC
CATRSGTYEQYF
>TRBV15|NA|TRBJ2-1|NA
TGTGCCACCAGCGGTGGTTGGAGCTCCTACAATGAGCAGTTCTTC
CATSGGWSSYNEQFF
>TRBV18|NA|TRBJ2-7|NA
TGTGCCAGCTCACCCGTGGCGGAAACCTACGAGCAGTACTTC
CASSPVAETYEQYF
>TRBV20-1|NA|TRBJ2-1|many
TGCAGTGCCCTAGGGGGCTACAATGAGCAGTTCTTC
CSALGGYNEQFF
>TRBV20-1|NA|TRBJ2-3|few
TGCAGTGCTAATGCGGGCGCTAGCACAGATACGCAGTATTTT
CSANAGASTDTQYF
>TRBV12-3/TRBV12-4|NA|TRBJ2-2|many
TGTGCCAGCAGTACCAGACAGTCCGCCGGGGAGCTGTTTTTT
CASSTRQSAGELFF
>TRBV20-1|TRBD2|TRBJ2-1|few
TGCAGTGCTAGTGCCTCTCTAGCGGGGGGGCCGGGGAATGAGCAGTTCTTC
CSASASLAGGPGNEQFF
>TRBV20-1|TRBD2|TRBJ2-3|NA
TGCAGTGCTAGAGGGGCTCGGGGGGGCCTCCCCACAGATACGCAGTATTTT
CSARGARGGLPTDTQYF
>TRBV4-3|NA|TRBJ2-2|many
TGCGCCAGCAGCCAACAAGACACCACCCCGGGGGAGCTGTTTTTT
CASSQQDTTPGELFF
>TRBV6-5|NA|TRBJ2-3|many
TGTGCCAGCAGTTACTCGAAGGGGAGTGATACGCAGTATTTT
CASSYSKGSDTQYF
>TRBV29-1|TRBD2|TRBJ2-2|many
TGCAGCGTTGTTTTCCCGACTAGCGGGAACACCGGGGAGCTGTTTTTT
CSVVFPTSGNTGELFF
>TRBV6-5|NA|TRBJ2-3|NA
TGTGCCAGCAGTTTCTCTTGGGGGACCCGGCCAGATACGCAGTATTTT
CASSFSWGTRPDTQYF